This is a list of T cell receptor beta chains from one sample in a study of blood T cell repertoires in COVID-19. Sequencing used immunoSEQ multiplex PCR; TCRdb keeps in-frame clones, though not all of them. The sample lists roughly 240,000 clones; approximately 86% were seen once. The sample taken for sequencing was peripheral blood. These receptors were taken from a woman aged 60-75 years who had recovered from COVID-19. CDR3s include the opening cysteine and the closing phenylalanine or tryptophan. A D gene is named only where the DNA matches it firmly. Rows may omit the clone size; those that give it use once, few, many or a size class.

CASRVGGELTDTQYF,TGTGCCAGCAGAGTGGGCGGGGAGCTTACAGATACGCAGTATTTT,-,TRBV7-2,-,TRBJ2-3
CSASIRLTGVGEPQHF,TGCAGTGCTAGTATACGCCTCACAGGGGTTGGGGAGCCCCAGCATTTT,once,TRBV20-1,TRBD1,TRBJ1-5
CASSPAGTGTGNTIYF,TGTGCCAGCTCACCCGCCGGGACAGGGACTGGAAACACCATATATTTT,-,TRBV18,TRBD1,TRBJ1-3
CASSLEAGRDSPLHF,TGTGCCAGCAGCTTAGAGGCAGGGAGGGATTCACCCCTCCACTTT,-,TRBV7-2,-,TRBJ1-6
CASSFQGGYTF,TGTGCCAGCAGTTTTCAGGGCGGCTACACCTTC,-,TRBV28,-,TRBJ1-2
CASSGQGSTEAFF,TGTGCCAGCAGTGGACAGGGTAGCACTGAAGCTTTCTTT,-,TRBV25-1,TRBD1,TRBJ1-1
CASSREGQGFNEQYF,TGCGCCAGCAGCCGGGAGGGACAGGGTTTCAACGAGCAGTACTTC,-,TRBV4-1,TRBD1,TRBJ2-7
CARRGRGYF,TGTGCCAGAAGGGGCCGCGGGTACTTC,-,TRBV28,-,TRBJ2-7
CASSDLPISSTYNEQFF,TGTGCCAGCAGTGACCTCCCGATTAGCTCGACCTACAATGAGCAGTTCTTC,-,TRBV6-4,-,TRBJ2-1
CASSTRGQTNTEAFF,TGTGCCAGCAGCACCCGCGGGCAGACGAACACTGAAGCTTTCTTT,-,TRBV7-2,-,TRBJ1-1
CASSLEGTGPSALHF,TGTGCCAGCAGTTTGGAGGGGACAGGGCCAAGCGCCCTCCACTTT,-,TRBV27,TRBD1,TRBJ1-6
CASSLNRAGKNTGELFF,TGTGCCAGCAGCTTAAATAGGGCAGGGAAGAACACCGGGGAGCTGTTTTTT,-,TRBV28,-,TRBJ2-2
CASREGRHEQFF,TGTGCCAGCAGGGAGGGCAGGCATGAGCAGTTCTTC,-,TRBV28,-,TRBJ2-1
CASSSGWGDTQYF,TGCGCCAGCAGCTCGGGGTGGGGAGATACGCAGTATTTT,-,TRBV5-1,-,TRBJ2-3
CASSQGGMVTDTQYF,TGCGCCAGCAGCCAAGGAGGGATGGTCACAGATACGCAGTATTTT,-,TRBV4-3,-,TRBJ2-3
CASSGQVAIAIYF,TGTGCCAGCAGTGGACAGGTGGCTATCGCCATATATTTT,-,TRBV28,TRBD1,TRBJ1-3
CASKRGVSGANVLTF,TGTGCCAGCAAGCGGGGGGTCTCTGGGGCCAACGTCCTGACTTTC,-,TRBV28,TRBD2,TRBJ2-6
CASGQGSFYEQYF,TGTGCCAGCGGTCAGGGCAGCTTCTACGAGCAGTACTTC,-,TRBV13,-,TRBJ2-7
CASSMTVNEKLFF,TGTGCCAGTAGTATGACAGTTAATGAAAAACTGTTTTTT,-,TRBV19,-,TRBJ1-4
CATSESGQGGTEAFF,TGTGCCACCAGTGAGTCGGGACAGGGCGGCACTGAAGCTTTCTTT,-,TRBV24-1,TRBD1,TRBJ1-1
CASSGEAVDTGELFF,TGTGCCAGCAGCGGGGAAGCGGTGGACACCGGGGAGCTGTTTTTT,-,TRBV9,-,TRBJ2-2
CASSLINIVSGAFF,TGTGCCAGCAGTTTAATTAACATCGTCTCAGGAGCTTTCTTT,-,TRBV28,-,TRBJ1-1
CASSKTISYYNEQFF,TGTGCCAGCAGCAAAACTATATCCTACTACAATGAGCAGTTCTTC,-,TRBV5-8,-,TRBJ2-1
CASRQLGGETQYF,TGTGCCAGCAGGCAGCTGGGGGGGGAGACCCAGTACTTC,-,TRBV27,TRBD2,TRBJ2-5
CASSPTGTGVSPLHF,TGTGCCAGCAGCCCGACCGGGACAGGGGTGTCACCCCTCCACTTT,-,TRBV3-1/TRBV3-2,TRBD1,TRBJ1-6
CASSLELAGWGEQYF,TGCGCCAGCAGCTTGGAACTAGCGGGGTGGGGTGAGCAGTACTTC,once,TRBV5-1,TRBD2,TRBJ2-7
CASSLRPGRGYEQYF,TGTGCCAGCAGCTTACGGCCAGGACGGGGCTACGAGCAGTACTTC,-,TRBV7-3,-,TRBJ2-7
CASSPGQPNQPQHF,TGTGCCAGCAGTCCGGGACAGCCCAATCAGCCCCAGCATTTT,-,TRBV6-5,TRBD1,TRBJ1-5
CASSFAGVNTEAFF,TGTGCCAGCAGCTTTGCGGGGGTGAACACTGAAGCTTTCTTT,-,TRBV7-3,-,TRBJ1-1
CASSLRHAYEQYF,TGTGCCAGTAGTTTGAGACACGCCTACGAGCAGTACTTC,once,TRBV19,-,TRBJ2-7
CATSDADTRDNQPQHF,TGTGCCACCAGTGATGCCGACACTCGGGACAATCAGCCCCAGCATTTT,-,TRBV24-1,-,TRBJ1-5
CASSHPGGGEAFF,TGTGCCAGCAGTCACCCCGGGGGAGGGGAAGCTTTCTTT,-,TRBV6-5,-,TRBJ1-1
CATSAGTFTDTQYF,TGTGCCACTTCCGCCGGGACTTTCACAGATACGCAGTATTTT,-,TRBV19,-,TRBJ2-3
CASSYQPVGDTEAFF,TGTGCCAGCAGTTACCAGCCAGTCGGGGACACTGAAGCTTTCTTT,-,TRBV6-5,-,TRBJ1-1
CASSLGGRTYEQYF,TGTGCCAGCAGCTTAGGAGGGAGAACCTACGAGCAGTACTTC,-,TRBV7-6,-,TRBJ2-7